These 10 T cell receptor beta chains share one sample of origin, sequenced in a study of T cell responses to AZD1222 COVID-19 vaccine. Measured with immunoSEQ multiplex PCR; TCRdb has only the in-frame clones, and not every one. The sample consists of 100,000 or so clones, around nine tenths of them appearing once. Here the sequenced sample was peripheral blood, taken on day 0 of AZD1222 vaccination. Source of these receptors: an adult in good health.

The chain couples TRBV5-1 to TRBJ1-1, with D perhaps TRBD1 (6 bases). The V gene lost 3 bases and the J gene lost 5 bases, with 14 bases spanning the gap. The CDR3 extends over 14 amino acids. Germline CDR1 and CDR2: SGHRS and YFSETQ. CDR3 sequence (DNA): TGCGCCAGCAGCTCAGTGGGGGGCAGAACTGAAGCTTTCTTT. The encoded protein is CASSSVGGRTEAFF. The full variable domain, its missing parts supplied by reference TRBV5-1 and TRBJ1-1, is KAGVTQTPRYLIKTRGQQVTLSCSPISGHRSVSWYQQTPGQGLQFLFEYFSETQRNKGNFPGRFSGRQFSNSRSEMNVSTLELGDSALYLCASSSVGGRTEAFFGQGTRLTVV.

This clone was counted once. V is TRBV4-3 and J is TRBJ1-6; maybe TRBD1 (5 bases). Germline lookup yields CDR1 LGHNA and CDR2 YSLEER. This CDR3 has 17 amino acids. The V end was cut by 4 bases, the J end by 0 bases, with 13 bases between. CDR3: CASSRGRSSSYNSPLHF. The CDR3 DNA reads as TGCGCCAGCAGCCGGGGCCGGTCCAGCTCCTATAATTCACCCCTCCACTTT.

The rearrangement uses TRBV6-5 and TRBJ2-7; 9 nucleotides match TRBD1. The CDR3 is made up of 15 amino acids. Per the germline V gene, CDR1 is MNHEY and CDR2 is SVGAGI. Trimming cost V 4 bases and J 0 bases; bases outside gene matches: 4. The CDR3 loop is CASSSGTGRSYEQYF. CDR3 bases: TGTGCCAGCAGTTCAGGGACAGGGCGCTCCTACGAGCAGTACTTC.

The V call is TRBV4-2, the J call TRBJ1-4; 8 nucleotides align to TRBD1. Germline lookup yields CDR1 LGHNA and CDR2 YNFKEQ. V was clipped by 4 bases and J by 7 bases; unmatched bases: 11. CDR3 length equals 16 residues. The CDR3 DNA sequence: TGTGCCAGCAGCCTAGACCCGGGACAGGAGTTTGAAAAACTGTTTTTT. This translates into CASSLDPGQEFEKLFF.

This clone showed up just once. The chain combines TRBV7-3 with TRBJ2-2; 9 bases are a match to TRBD2. Trimming cost V 2 bases and J 4 bases; bases outside gene matches: 2. The CDR3 runs to 15 residues. Germline V lookup: CDR1 SGHTA, CDR2 FQGTGA. CDR3 DNA sequence: TGTGCCAGCAGCTTAGTACTAGCGGGCACCGGGGAGCTGTTTTTT. Its translation: CASSLVLAGTGELFF.

The chain uses TRBV7-9 and TRBJ1-6; D not resolved. V shed 4 bases and J shed 7 bases, with 17 bases lying between them. This CDR3 is built from 16 residues. Looked up from germline, CDR1 is SEHNR and CDR2 is FQNEAQ (reference sequence). CDR3 bases: TGTGCCAGCAGCTCCCTCATATCTCCGGGAAATTCACCCCTCCACTTT. Its protein is CASSSLISPGNSPLHF.

CDR3 loop: CASSGSVLGLPNSPLHF. DNA for the CDR3: TGTGCCAGCAGTGGATCTGTCCTTGGTCTCCCAAATTCACCCCTCCACTTT. V is TRBV27 and J is TRBJ1-6, with D unclear. CDR1 is MNHEY, CDR2 SMNVEV, per germline (reference sequence). The V end lost 5 bases, the J end lost 7 bases, and 21 bases lay between the germline ends. This CDR3 has 17 amino acids.

This clone turned up a few times. V usage is TRBV27 and J usage is TRBJ2-5; tentatively, D is TRBD2 (5 bases). Germline CDR1 and CDR2: MNHEY and SMNVEV (reference sequence). The CDR3 is 16 amino acids. Trimming removed 2 bases at V and 5 bases at J, with 18 bases between. The CDR3 DNA is TGTGCCAGCAGTTTAAACCCCGGACTCCTAACGGAGACCCAGTACTTC. As protein: CASSLNPGLLTETQYF.

The V call is TRBV19, the J call TRBJ2-5; possibly TRBD1 for D (6 bases). Germline V CDR1 and CDR2: LNHDA, SQIVND (reference sequence). Trimming removed 6 bases from V and 5 bases from J, with 7 bases in between. This CDR3 region has 11 residues. DNA of the CDR3: TGTGCCAGTAGAAGGGGGGAGACCCAGTACTTC. Translated, it gives CASRRGETQYF.

This clone was seen only a few times. The rearrangement uses TRBV5-5 and TRBJ1-5; 9 bases map to TRBD1. In germline, CDR1 is SGHKS, CDR2 YYEKEE (reference sequence). CDR3 size: 16 residues. V lost 0 bases, J lost 3 bases, and 4 bases stayed unmatched. DNA for the CDR3: TGTGCCAGCAGCTTGGGGACAGGGGCTCTCAATCAGCCCCAGCATTTT. Protein sequence: CASSLGTGALNQPQHF.